This T cell receptor (beta chain) was sequenced for a study of T cell repertoires in cytomegalovirus infection. Study at large: CMV epitopes in the study were HLA-C-restricted (recently identified) and HLA-B-restricted (well studied). Based on public TCR beta signatures, there were indications of CMV infection and of a matching HLA type. General study results and limits: Based on cumulative public TCR beta family frequency, carriers of CMV plus the relevant HLA were identified. The response measured ex vivo was dominated by TCR beta clonotypes (HLA-C-restricted and CMV-specific).

CDR1 LGHNA and CDR2 YSLEER come from the germline V gene. The CDR3 consists of 16 residues. V dropped 0 bases and J dropped 3 bases, with 12 bases sitting between them. As concerns this clonotype: Its antigen is unidentified.

TCRdb reanalysed the reads using MiXCR and keeps one entry per CDR3 protein. This sample has about 920,000 distinct CDR3 sequences, with under 40% found just once. Source: cultured CD8+ T cells from PBMCs, taken from culture after CMV antigen stimulation. The clonotype was recovered from a human donor in good health (CMV status not recorded). Some clones in this sample may be carry-over from other donors' samples. This sequence joins TRBV4-3 and TRBJ2-1; TRBD2 is a possible D gene (6 bases). Here the CDR3 DNA reads TGCGCCAGCAGCCAAGATCGGGGGAATTTCTACAATGAGCAGTTCTTC. Its protein product is CASSQDRGNFYNEQFF.